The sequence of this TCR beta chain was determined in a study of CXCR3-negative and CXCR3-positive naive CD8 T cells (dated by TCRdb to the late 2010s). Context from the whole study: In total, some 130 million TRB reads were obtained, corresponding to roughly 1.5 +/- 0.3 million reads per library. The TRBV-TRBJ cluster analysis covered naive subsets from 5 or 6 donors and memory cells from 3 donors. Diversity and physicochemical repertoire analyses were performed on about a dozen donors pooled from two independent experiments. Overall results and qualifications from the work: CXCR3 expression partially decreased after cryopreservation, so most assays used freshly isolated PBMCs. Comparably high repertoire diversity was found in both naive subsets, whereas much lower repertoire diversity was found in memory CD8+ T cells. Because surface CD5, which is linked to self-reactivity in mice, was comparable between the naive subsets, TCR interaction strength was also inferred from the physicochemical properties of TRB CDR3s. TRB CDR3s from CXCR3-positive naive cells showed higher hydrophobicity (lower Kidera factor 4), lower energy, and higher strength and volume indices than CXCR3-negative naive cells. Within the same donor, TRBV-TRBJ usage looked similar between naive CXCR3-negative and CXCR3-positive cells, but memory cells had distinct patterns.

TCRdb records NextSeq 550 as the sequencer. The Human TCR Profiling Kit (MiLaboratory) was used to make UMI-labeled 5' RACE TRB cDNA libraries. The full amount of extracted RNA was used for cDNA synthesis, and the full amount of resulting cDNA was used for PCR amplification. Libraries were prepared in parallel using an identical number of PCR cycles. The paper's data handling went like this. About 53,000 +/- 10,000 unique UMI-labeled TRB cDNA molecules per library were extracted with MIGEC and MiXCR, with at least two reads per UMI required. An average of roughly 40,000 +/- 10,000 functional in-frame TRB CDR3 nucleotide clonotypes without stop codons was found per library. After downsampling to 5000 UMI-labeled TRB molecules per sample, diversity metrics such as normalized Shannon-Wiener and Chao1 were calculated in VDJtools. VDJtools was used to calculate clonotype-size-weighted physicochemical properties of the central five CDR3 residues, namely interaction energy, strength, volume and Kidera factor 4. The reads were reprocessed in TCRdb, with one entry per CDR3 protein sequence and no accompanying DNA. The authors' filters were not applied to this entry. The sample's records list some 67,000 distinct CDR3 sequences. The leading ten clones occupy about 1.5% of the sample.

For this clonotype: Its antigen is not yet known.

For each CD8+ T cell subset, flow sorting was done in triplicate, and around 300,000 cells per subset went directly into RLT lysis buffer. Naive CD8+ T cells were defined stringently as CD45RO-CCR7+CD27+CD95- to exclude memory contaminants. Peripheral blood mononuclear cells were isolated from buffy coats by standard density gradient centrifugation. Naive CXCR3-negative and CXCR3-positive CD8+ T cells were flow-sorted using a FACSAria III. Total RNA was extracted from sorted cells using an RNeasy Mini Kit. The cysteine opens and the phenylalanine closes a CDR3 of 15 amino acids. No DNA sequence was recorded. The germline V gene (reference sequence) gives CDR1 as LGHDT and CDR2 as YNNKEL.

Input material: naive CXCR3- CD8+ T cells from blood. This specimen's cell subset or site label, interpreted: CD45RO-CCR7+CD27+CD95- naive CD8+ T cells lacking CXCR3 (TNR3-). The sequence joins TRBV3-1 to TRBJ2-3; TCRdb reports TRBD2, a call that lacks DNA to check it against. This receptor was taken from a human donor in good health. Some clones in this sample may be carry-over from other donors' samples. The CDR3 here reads CASSPSGGAVDTQYF.